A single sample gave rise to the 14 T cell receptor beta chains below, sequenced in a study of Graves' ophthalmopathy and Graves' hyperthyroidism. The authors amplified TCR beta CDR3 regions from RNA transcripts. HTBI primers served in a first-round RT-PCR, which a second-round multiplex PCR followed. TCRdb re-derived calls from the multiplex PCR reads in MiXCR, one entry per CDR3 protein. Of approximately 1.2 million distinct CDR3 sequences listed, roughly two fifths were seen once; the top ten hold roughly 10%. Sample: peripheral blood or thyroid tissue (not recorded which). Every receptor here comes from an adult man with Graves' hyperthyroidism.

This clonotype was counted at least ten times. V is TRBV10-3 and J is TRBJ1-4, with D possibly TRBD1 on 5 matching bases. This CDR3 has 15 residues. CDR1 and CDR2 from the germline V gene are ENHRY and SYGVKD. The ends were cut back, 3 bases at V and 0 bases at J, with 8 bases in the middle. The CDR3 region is CAISEQASTNEKLFF. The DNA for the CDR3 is TGTGCCATCAGTGAACAGGCTTCAACTAATGAAAAACTGTTTTTT.

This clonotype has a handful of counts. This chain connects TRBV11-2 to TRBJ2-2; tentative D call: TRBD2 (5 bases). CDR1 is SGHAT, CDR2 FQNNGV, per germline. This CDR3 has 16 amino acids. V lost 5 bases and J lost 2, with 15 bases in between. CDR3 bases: TGTGCCAGCAGCCTCATCAAGAGGGTAAACACCGGGGAGCTGTTTTTT. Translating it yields CASSLIKRVNTGELFF.

CDR3 nucleotides: TGTGCCAGCGCCCAAGGGCGGAGGGCCGGGTACGAGCAGTACTTC. This sequence encodes CASAQGRRAGYEQYF. The gene calls are TRBV5-6 and TRBJ2-7, with a possible D match to TRBD2 (6 bases). CDR3 length: 15 amino acids. Trimming took off 7 bases at V and 4 bases at J, with 21 bases between the two ends. Germline lookup yields CDR1 SGHDT and CDR2 YYEEEE.

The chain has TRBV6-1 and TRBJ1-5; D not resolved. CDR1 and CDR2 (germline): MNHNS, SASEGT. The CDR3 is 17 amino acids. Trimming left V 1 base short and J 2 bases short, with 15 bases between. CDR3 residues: CASSEGWRVTGNQPQHF. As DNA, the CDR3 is TGTGCCAGCAGTGAAGGATGGAGGGTGACTGGCAATCAGCCCCAGCATTTT.

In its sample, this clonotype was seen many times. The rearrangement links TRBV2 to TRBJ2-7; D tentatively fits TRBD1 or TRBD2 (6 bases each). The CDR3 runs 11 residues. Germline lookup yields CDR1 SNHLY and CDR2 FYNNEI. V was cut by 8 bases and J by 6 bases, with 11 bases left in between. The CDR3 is CASGKGGEQYF. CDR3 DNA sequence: TGTGCCAGCGGAAAGGGGGGCGAGCAGTACTTC.

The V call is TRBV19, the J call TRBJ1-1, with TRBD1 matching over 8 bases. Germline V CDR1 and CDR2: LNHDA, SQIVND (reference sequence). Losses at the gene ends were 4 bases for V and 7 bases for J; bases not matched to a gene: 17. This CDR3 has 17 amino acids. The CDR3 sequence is CASSSGQGRSLLNEAFF. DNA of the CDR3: TGTGCCAGTAGTAGCGGACAGGGTCGGTCTTTGCTAAATGAAGCTTTCTTT.

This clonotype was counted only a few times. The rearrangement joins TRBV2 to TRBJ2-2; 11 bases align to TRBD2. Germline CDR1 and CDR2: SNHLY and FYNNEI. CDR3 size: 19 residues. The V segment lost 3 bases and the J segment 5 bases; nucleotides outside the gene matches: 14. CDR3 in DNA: TGTGCCAGCAGTGACGGGACTAGCGGCTGGTTTTCGGGTACCGGGGAGCTGTTTTTT. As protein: CASSDGTSGWFSGTGELFF.

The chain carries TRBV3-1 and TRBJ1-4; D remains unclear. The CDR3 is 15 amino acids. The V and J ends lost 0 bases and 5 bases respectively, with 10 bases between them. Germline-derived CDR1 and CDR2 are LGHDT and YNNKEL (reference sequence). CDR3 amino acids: CASSQDLIGNEKLFF. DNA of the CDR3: TGTGCCAGCAGCCAAGATCTGATTGGAAATGAAAAACTGTTTTTT.

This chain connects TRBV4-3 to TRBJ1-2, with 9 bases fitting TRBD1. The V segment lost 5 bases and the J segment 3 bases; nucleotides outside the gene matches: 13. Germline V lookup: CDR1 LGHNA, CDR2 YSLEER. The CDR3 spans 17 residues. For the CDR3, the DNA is TGCGCCAGCAGCACCTCGGGGGCCGGGACAGGGCACTATGGCTACACCTTC. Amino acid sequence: CASSTSGAGTGHYGYTF.

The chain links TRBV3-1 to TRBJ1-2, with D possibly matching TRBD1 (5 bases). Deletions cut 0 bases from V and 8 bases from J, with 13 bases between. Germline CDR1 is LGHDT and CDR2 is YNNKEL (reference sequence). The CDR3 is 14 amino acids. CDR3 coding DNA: TGTGCCAGCAGCCAAGATGCTCAGGGATGGGGCTACACCTTC. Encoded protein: CASSQDAQGWGYTF.

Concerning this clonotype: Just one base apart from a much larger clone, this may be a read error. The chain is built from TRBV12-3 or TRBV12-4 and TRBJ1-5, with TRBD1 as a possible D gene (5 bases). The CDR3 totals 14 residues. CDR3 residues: CASSYPTGTQPRHF. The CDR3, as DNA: TGTGCCAGCAGTTACCCCACCGGGACTCAGCCCCGGCATTTT.

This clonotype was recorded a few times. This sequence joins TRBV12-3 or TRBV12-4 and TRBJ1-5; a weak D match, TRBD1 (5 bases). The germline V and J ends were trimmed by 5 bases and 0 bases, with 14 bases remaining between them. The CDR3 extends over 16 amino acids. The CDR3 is CASSLGTGDSNQPQHF. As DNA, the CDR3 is TGTGCCAGCAGTCTGGGGACGGGGGATAGCAATCAGCCCCAGCATTTT.

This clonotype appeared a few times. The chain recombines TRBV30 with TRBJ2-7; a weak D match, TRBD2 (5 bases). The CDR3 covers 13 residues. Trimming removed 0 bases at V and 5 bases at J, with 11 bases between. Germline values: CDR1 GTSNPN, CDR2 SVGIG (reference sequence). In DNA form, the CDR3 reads TGTGCCTGGAGTGTAATGGTGAGGGACGAGCAGTACTTC. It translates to CAWSVMVRDEQYF.

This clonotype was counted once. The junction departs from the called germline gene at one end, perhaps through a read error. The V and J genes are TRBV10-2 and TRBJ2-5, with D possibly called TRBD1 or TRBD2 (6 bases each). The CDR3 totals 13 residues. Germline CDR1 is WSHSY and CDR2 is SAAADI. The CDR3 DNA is TGTGCCAGCAGTGAAGCGGGCGGACAGTCTCAGTACTTC. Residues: CASSEAGGQSQYF.